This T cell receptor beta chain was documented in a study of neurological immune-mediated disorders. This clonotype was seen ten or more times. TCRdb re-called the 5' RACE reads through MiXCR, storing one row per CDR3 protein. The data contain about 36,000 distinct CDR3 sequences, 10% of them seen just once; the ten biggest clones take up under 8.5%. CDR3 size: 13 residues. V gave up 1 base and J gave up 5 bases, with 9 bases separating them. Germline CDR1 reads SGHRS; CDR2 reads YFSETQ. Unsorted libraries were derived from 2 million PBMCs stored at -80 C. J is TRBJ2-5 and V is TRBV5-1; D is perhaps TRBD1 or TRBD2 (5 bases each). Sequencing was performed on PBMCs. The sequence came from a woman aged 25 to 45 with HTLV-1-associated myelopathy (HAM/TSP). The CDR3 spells CASSLRGDETQYF. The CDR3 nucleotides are TGCGCCAGCAGCTTGCGAGGGGACGAGACCCAGTACTTC.